Below, 18 T cell receptor beta chains from the same sample are listed, as sequenced in a study of blood T cell repertoires in COVID-19. Using immunoSEQ multiplex PCR, the repertoire was profiled, and TCRdb retains in-frame clones only, with some absent. In the table there are about 230,000 clones, 85% to 90% of which are singletons. The sequencing sample was made of PBMCs or T cells enriched from blood (not recorded which). The receptors here all came from a woman in her thirties with acute COVID-19.

This clone was recorded a few times. The gene calls are TRBV2 and TRBJ1-1, with 10 positions matching TRBD1. After removal of 4 bases from V and 2 bases from J, the junction contained 10 bases not matched to a gene. This CDR3 has 17 residues. Germline lookup yields CDR1 SNHLY and CDR2 FYNNEI. The DNA for the CDR3 is TGTGCCAGCAGTGTATCAGGACAGGGGGACTATAACACTGAAGCTTTCTTT. Its protein product is CASSVSGQGDYNTEAFF.

The sample holds one count of this clone. Here the CDR3 DNA reads TGTGCCTGGAGCCCGCGCCGGACAGGGTTTGGCTACACCTTC. Its protein product is CAWSPRRTGFGYTF. This chain links TRBV30 with TRBJ1-2; 8 bases match TRBD1. Germline V gene lookup returns CDR1 GTSNPN and CDR2 SVGIG (reference sequence). Germline trimming cut 3 bases from V and 7 bases from J; bases unmatched to any gene: 10. This CDR3 region has 14 residues.

This rearrangement joins TRBV6-6 to TRBJ2-7; TRBD2 matches at 7 bases. Per germline, CDR1 MNHNY and CDR2 SVGAGI (reference sequence). The CDR3 runs to 15 residues. V trimming: 5 bases; J trimming: 0 bases; junction bases outside the gene matches: 7. CDR3 DNA sequence: TGTGCCAGCAGTCCCTTGGCGGGAGCCTCCTACGAGCAGTACTTC. This sequence encodes CASSPLAGASYEQYF.

V gene TRBV2 combines with J gene TRBJ1-5; the D gene is possibly TRBD1 (6 bases). Trimming pared 4 bases from V and 4 bases from J, leaving 11 bases between. Germline CDR1 and CDR2: SNHLY and FYNNEI. The CDR3 has 14 amino acids. The CDR3, as DNA: TGTGCCAGCAGTGTGTTACAGGGTAATCAGCCCCAGCATTTT. It translates to CASSVLQGNQPQHF.

This clone is a singleton in its sample. This chain joins TRBV6-5 and TRBJ2-7; possibly TRBD2 for D (6 bases). This CDR3 contains 12 residues. Germline V gene data show CDR1 as MNHEY and CDR2 as SVGAGI. V gave up 2 bases and J gave up 6 bases, with 8 bases separating them. Written as DNA, the CDR3 is TGTGCCAGCAGTTACGGAGGGACCGAGCAGTACTTC. Amino acids: CASSYGGTEQYF.

This rearrangement joins TRBV11-2 to TRBJ2-3, with 9 bases that match TRBD2. Germline V gene sequence: CDR1 SGHAT, CDR2 FQNNGV. CDR3 length: 19 residues. Trimming removed 1 base from V and 3 bases from J; junction bases left unmatched: 14. Here the CDR3 DNA reads TGTGCCAGCAGCTTAGGGTATAAGATCGCGGGGGGGCCAACAGATACGCAGTATTTT. Residues: CASSLGYKIAGGPTDTQYF.

The J gene is TRBJ2-1, the V gene TRBV10-1; possible D gene TRBD1, 6 bases. V lost 10 bases, J lost 4 bases, and 17 bases lay in between. Germline values: CDR1 WNHNN, CDR2 SYGVQD (reference sequence). CDR3 length: 14 residues. The DNA of the CDR3 is TGCGCCAAGAAACCCGACAGGAAATACAATGAGCAGTTCTTC. This encodes CAKKPDRKYNEQFF.

The V and J genes are TRBV9 and TRBJ2-1; TRBD1 matches at 12 bases. J was trimmed by 8 bases and V by 7 bases; bases with no gene match: 1. CDR1 and CDR2 (germline): SGDLS, YYNGEE. This CDR3 has 12 residues. The CDR3 here is CASGTGGYEQFF. As DNA, the CDR3 is TGTGCCAGCGGGACAGGGGGCTATGAGCAGTTCTTC.

This clone has a single count. This rearrangement joins TRBV5-1 to TRBJ1-2; possible D gene TRBD1, 5 bases. Per germline, CDR1 SGHRS and CDR2 YFSETQ. This CDR3 region has 14 residues. V lost 4 bases and J 4 bases, leaving 14 bases between the germline ends. Here the CDR3 reads CASSLPGRAYGYTF. Here the CDR3 DNA reads TGCGCCAGCAGCCTCCCGGGCAGGGCCTATGGCTACACCTTC.

This sequence joins TRBV7-3 and TRBJ2-7, with 8 bases identical to TRBD2. Germline CDR1 is SGHTA and CDR2 is FQGTGA. This CDR3 spans 15 amino acids. V dropped 2 bases and J dropped 3; count of bases not matched to a gene: 6. This CDR3 is CASSLAPSGLYEQYF. DNA of the CDR3: TGTGCCAGCAGCTTAGCCCCTAGCGGGCTCTACGAGCAGTACTTC. The full variable domain, with the rest looked up from reference TRBV7-3 and TRBJ2-7, is GAGVSQTPSNKVTEKGKYVELRCDPISGHTALYWYRQSLGQGPEFLIYFQGTGAADDSGLPNDRFFAVRPEGSVSTLKIQRTERGDSAVYLCASSLAPSGLYEQYFGPGTRLTVT.

The V gene is TRBV7-3, the J gene TRBJ1-1; the D gene is possibly TRBD1 (6 bases). This CDR3 region has 15 residues. The germline V and J ends were trimmed by 5 bases and 0 bases, with 13 bases remaining between them. CDR1 is SGHTA and CDR2 is FQGTGA in the germline V gene. The chain's CDR3 is CASSLSQGMNTEAFF. The CDR3 DNA follows: TGTGCCAGCAGCCTGAGTCAGGGGATGAACACTGAAGCTTTCTTT.

The chain combines TRBV9 with TRBJ2-5, with unresolved D. The germline gives CDR1 SGDLS, CDR2 YYNGEE. Trimming removed 0 bases at V and 4 bases at J, with 7 bases between. The CDR3 totals 13 residues. For the CDR3, the DNA is TGTGCCAGCAGCGTAGCGGTCCGAGAGACCCAGTACTTC. This gives the protein CASSVAVRETQYF. The complete variable domain, with remaining parts taken from reference TRBV9 and TRBJ2-5, reads DSGVTQTPKHLITATGQRVTLRCSPRSGDLSVYWYQQSLDQGLQFLIQYYNGEERAKGNILERFSAQQFPDLHSELNLSSLELGDSALYFCASSVAVRETQYFGPGTRLLVL.

The chain couples TRBV3-1 (or the pseudogene TRBV3-2) to TRBJ1-2; 11 bases are a match to TRBD1. The CDR3 spans 14 residues. Germline CDR1 is LGHDT and CDR2 is YNNKEL (reference sequence). Germline trimming cut 2 bases from V and 12 bases from J; bases unmatched to any gene: 8. CDR3 amino acids: CASSQNGDRGVDTF. DNA for the CDR3: TGTGCCAGCAGCCAAAATGGGGACAGGGGGGTCGACACCTTC.

The gene calls are TRBV6-5 and TRBJ1-4, with D tentatively TRBD1 (6 bases). With 6 bases removed from V and 5 bases from J, the gap between germline ends came to 13 bases. The CDR3 extends over 14 amino acids. CDR1 is MNHEY, CDR2 SVGAGI, per germline. CDR3 coding DNA: TGTGCCAGCAGGTCCAGGGGACGAAATGAAAAACTGTTTTTT. It is translated as CASRSRGRNEKLFF.

This chain links TRBV6-5 with TRBJ1-6; tentative D call: TRBD1 (5 bases). V was clipped by 0 bases and J by 10 bases, with 13 bases between them. The CDR3 is 15 amino acids. Germline lookup yields CDR1 MNHEY and CDR2 SVGAGI. The CDR3 DNA follows: TGTGCCAGCAGTTACTCCCGATTAGGGGAATCACCCCTCCACTTT. Its translation: CASSYSRLGESPLHF.

The rearrangement links TRBV6-4 to TRBJ2-1; 12 nucleotides agree with TRBD2. CDR3 length equals 16 residues. V lost 3 bases, J lost 4 bases, and 4 bases stayed unmatched. Per the germline V gene, CDR1 is MRHNA and CDR2 is SNTAGT. CDR3 DNA sequence: TGTGCCAGCAGTGAACTAGCGGGGGGTCCATACAATGAGCAGTTCTTC. This sequence encodes CASSELAGGPYNEQFF.

The rearrangement joins TRBV28 to TRBJ2-7; 7 bases fit TRBD1. After removal of 3 bases from V and 2 bases from J, the junction contained 4 bases not matched to a gene. Germline V lookup: CDR1 MDHEN, CDR2 SYDVKM. The CDR3 runs 14 residues. The chain's CDR3 is CASSFGTVTYEQYF. The CDR3 nucleotides are TGTGCCAGCAGTTTCGGGACAGTTACCTACGAGCAGTACTTC.

DNA of the CDR3: TGTGCCAGCAGCTTAAACCCGGACAGCTCCTACGAGCAGTACTTC. Amino acid sequence: CASSLNPDSSYEQYF. This chain uses TRBV7-6 with TRBJ2-7, with D possibly being TRBD1 (6 bases). Trimming removed 2 bases from V and 0 bases from J, with 11 bases in between. Germline loops: CDR1 SGHVS, CDR2 FNYEAQ. The CDR3 has 15 amino acids. Full variable domain (outside the CDR3, taken from reference TRBV7-6 and TRBJ2-7): GAGVSQSPRYKVTKRGQDVALRCDPISGHVSLYWYRQALGQGPEFLTYFNYEAQQDKSGLPNDRFSAERPEGSISTLTIQRTEQRDSAMYRCASSLNPDSSYEQYFGPGTRLTVT.